The rows below give T cell receptor beta chains drawn from one sample of a study of identical twins. TCRdb recomputed calls from the 5' RACE reads with MiXCR, one row per CDR3 protein. This table holds around 490,000 distinct CDR3 sequences, roughly 15% found once. The same data also contributed to another study, on yellow fever vaccine responses in identical twins.

The sample was CD4+ T cells sorted from blood. The receptors shown here come from a woman aged 18-30 years in good health. CDR3s include the opening cysteine and the closing phenylalanine or tryptophan. A D gene is named only where the DNA matches it firmly. Clone size is not always given. Where it is, it says once, few, many or a class for expanded clones.

v_gene	d_gene	abundance	j_gene	CDR3nt	CDR3aa
TRBV7-3	TRBD2	few	TRBJ2-1	TGTGCCAGCAGCTGGGGACTAGACAATGAGCAGTTCTTC	CASSWGLDNEQFF
TRBV7-2	TRBD1	few	TRBJ2-1	TGTGCCAGCACCTTAGAGGGACAGGCTGACAATGAGCAGTTCTTC	CASTLEGQADNEQFF
TRBV20-1	NA	NA	TRBJ2-3	TGCAGTGCTAGAGACCGCGGGAGCACAGATACGCAGTATTTT	CSARDRGSTDTQYF
TRBV6-5	TRBD1	NA	TRBJ1-1	TGTGCCAGCAGTTACCATAGAACAGGGGGCACTGAAGCTTTCTTT	CASSYHRTGGTEAFF
TRBV5-1	TRBD1	few	TRBJ2-2	TGCGCCAGCTCGGGACAGCCCACCGGGGAGCTGTTTTTT	CASSGQPTGELFF
TRBV20-1	NA	NA	TRBJ2-3	TGCAGTGCTAGGAGAAGGGATAGCACAGATACGCAGTATTTT	CSARRRDSTDTQYF
TRBV12-3/TRBV12-4	NA	many	TRBJ2-2	TGTGCCAGCAGTTTGTCCGGGGAGCTGTTTTTT	CASSLSGELFF
TRBV12-3/TRBV12-4	NA	NA	TRBJ2-7	TGTGCCAGCGGTAGGGGAACGGGCTACGAGCAGTACTTC	CASGRGTGYEQYF
TRBV28	TRBD2	NA	TRBJ2-3	TGTGCCAGCAGTTTAGGTGTCGCAATGTCGGGGGGGTCAGATACGCAGTATTTT	CASSLGVAMSGGSDTQYF
TRBV12-3/TRBV12-4	NA	few	TRBJ1-5	TGTGCCAGCAGTTTATTGGAGGGTCAGCCCCAGCATTTT	CASSLLEGQPQHF
TRBV7-2	NA	NA	TRBJ2-1	TGTGCCAGCAGCCTCCGGCGGGACCCCTACAATGAGCAGTTCTTC	CASSLRRDPYNEQFF
TRBV10-2	NA	NA	TRBJ1-2	TGCGCCAGCAGTCCGGGGGGAATGGGAGGCTACACCTTC	CASSPGGMGGYTF
TRBV12-3/TRBV12-4	TRBD2	few	TRBJ2-4	TGTGCCAGCAGTTTATGGCTAGCGGGGGGTACCAAAAACATTCAGTACTTC	CASSLWLAGGTKNIQYF
TRBV5-1	TRBD2	NA	TRBJ2-7	TGCGCCAGCAGGCACCCGGGACTAGCGCGTGGAGAGCAGTACTTC	CASRHPGLARGEQYF
TRBV12-3/TRBV12-4	TRBD2	NA	TRBJ2-1	TGTGCCAGCAGGGGAGGGACGGCTAGCGGGAATTACAATGAGCAGTTCTTC	CASRGGTASGNYNEQFF
TRBV20-1	TRBD2	few	TRBJ2-1	TGCAGTGCTAGTGGGACTAGCGGGAGAAGGGAGCAGTTCTTC	CSASGTSGRREQFF
TRBV6-1	NA	few	TRBJ2-2	TGTGCCACCCGGACACCAGCAGGCCGGGAGCTGTTTTTT	CATRTPAGRELFF
TRBV4-1	TRBD1	few	TRBJ2-1	TGCGCCAGCAGCCAAGCTCCGGGACAGGGGATGTATCAGTTCTTC	CASSQAPGQGMYQFF
TRBV3-1	TRBD1	few	TRBJ1-3	TGTGCCAGCAGCCAAGGCAGGGGGATACCGTCTGGAAACACCATATATTTT	CASSQGRGIPSGNTIYF
TRBV10-3	TRBD1	NA	TRBJ2-6	TGTGCCATCAGTGAGCGACCAGGGGGCGCTGGGGCCAACGTCCTGACTTTC	CAISERPGGAGANVLTF
TRBV12-3/TRBV12-4	NA	NA	TRBJ2-1	TGTGCCAGCAGTCTCCTGCCTCACAATGAGCAGTTCTTC	CASSLLPHNEQFF
TRBV20-1	NA	few	TRBJ1-2	TGCAGTGCTAGCGTAGGGGACCTCAACTATGGCTACACCTTC	CSASVGDLNYGYTF
TRBV24-1	NA	few	TRBJ1-2	TGTGCCACCAGCGGGTTGCCTCTGGACTATGGCTACACCTTC	CATSGLPLDYGYTF
TRBV2	NA	NA	TRBJ2-5	TGTGCCAACAACAGGGACCAAGAGACCCAGTACTTC	CANNRDQETQYF
TRBV12-3/TRBV12-4	NA	few	TRBJ1-1	TGTGCCAGCAGCCTCAACTCCGCAAGGGCTTTCTTT	CASSLNSARAFF
TRBV27	TRBD2	few	TRBJ2-1	TGTGCCAGCAGTCCCCTTCCGGGGGGGCGAGGTGAGCAGTTCTTC	CASSPLPGGRGEQFF